The T cell receptor (beta chain) under discussion was sequenced for a study of breast tumors, draining lymph nodes, adjacent tissues. The germline V gene has CDR1 SGHAT and CDR2 FQNNGV. V shed 5 bases and J shed 5 bases, with 24 bases lying between them. The CDR3 is 17 amino acids. This clonotype appeared many times. TCRdb called the multiplex PCR reads again in MiXCR, with one record for every CDR3 protein. Of 66,000 or so distinct CDR3 sequences listed, 40% to 45% are singletons. Source material: breast tumor tissue. The J gene is TRBJ2-5, the V gene TRBV11-2, with D possibly being TRBD1 (6 bases). This sequence was found in a female donor with breast cancer. Some clones in this sample may be carry-over from other donors' samples. DNA of the CDR3: TGTGCCAGCAGCCCCCCCGGACAGCGAGTTGGGGCCGAGACCCAGTACTTC. Translation: CASSPPGQRVGAETQYF.